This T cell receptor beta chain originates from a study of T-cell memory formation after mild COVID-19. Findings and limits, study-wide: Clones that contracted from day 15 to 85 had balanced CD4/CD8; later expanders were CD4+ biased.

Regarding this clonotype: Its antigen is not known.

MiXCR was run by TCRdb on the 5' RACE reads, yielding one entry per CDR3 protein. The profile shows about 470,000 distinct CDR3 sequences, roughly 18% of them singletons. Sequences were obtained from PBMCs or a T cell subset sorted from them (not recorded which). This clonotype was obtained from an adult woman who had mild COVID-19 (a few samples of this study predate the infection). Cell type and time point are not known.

CDR3 sequence: CASSQALAGNNEQFF. The CDR3 nucleotides read TGTGCCAGCAGCCAAGCACTAGCGGGAAACAATGAGCAGTTCTTC. The chain employs TRBV4-2 and TRBJ2-1; 10 nucleotides match TRBD2. V lost 1 base and J lost 5; bases outside the gene matches: 2. The CDR3 is made up of 15 amino acids. Germline V gives CDR1 LGHNA, CDR2 YNFKEQ.